Shown below are 10 T cell receptor beta chains from a single sample sequenced in a study of T cells expressing NK-cell markers (TCRdb year 2020). Libraries were built with 5' RACE. The run used an Illumina HiSeq 2000. TCRdb reprocessed the reads into one record per CDR3 protein sequence, lacking DNA. The sample table includes 350,000 to 450,000 distinct CDR3 sequences. Clones ranked in the top ten supply around 5.2% of the sample. What was sequenced was blood T cells: a sorted CD56 or NKG2C T cell subset, CD4+ or CD8+ T cells, or bulk PBMC T cells (not recorded which). These receptors originate from a man between 18 and 69 years old in good health.

The rearrangement links TRBV2 to TRBJ1-2. Germline V CDR1 and CDR2: SNHLY, FYNNEI. There are 13 residues in the CDR3. The CDR3 here is CASSPAQNYGYTF. Supplemented by reference TRBV2 and TRBJ1-2, the full variable domain reads EPEVTQTPSHQVTQMGQEVILRCVPISNHLYFYWYRQILGQKVEFLVSFYNNEISEKSEIFDDQFSVERPDGSNFTLKIRSTKLEDSAMYFCASSPAQNYGYTFGSGTRLTVV.

The rearrangement uses TRBV7-2 and TRBJ2-7; TCRdb calls TRBD1, which cannot be checked without DNA. CDR1 and CDR2 (germline): SGHTA, FQGNSA. The CDR3 runs 15 residues. The CDR3: CASSPTPTDNYEQYF.

The chain carries TRBV7-2 and TRBJ1-2. The CDR3 consists of 14 residues. Germline CDR1 and CDR2: SGHTA and FQGNSA. The CDR3 is CASSLGSLPYGYTF.

CDR3 protein: CASSRQGAGYGYTF. The chain links TRBV18 to TRBJ1-2; there is no DNA to check the TCRdb D call of TRBD1. The germline V gene has CDR1 KGHSH and CDR2 LQKENI. This CDR3 is 14 amino acids long.

V is TRBV7-2 and J is TRBJ2-7; TCRdb calls TRBD2, which cannot be checked without DNA. The CDR3 is 15 amino acids. Germline V gene sequence: CDR1 SGHTA, CDR2 FQGNSA. This CDR3 is CASSLVAGGPTEQYF.

This sequence joins TRBV7-3 and TRBJ1-1. The CDR3 is made up of 14 amino acids. Germline loops: CDR1 SGHTA, CDR2 FQGTGA. The CDR3 loop reads CASSLYPGNTEAFF. Based on the CDR3 plus reference TRBV7-3 and TRBJ1-1, the full variable domain is GAGVSQTPSNKVTEKGKYVELRCDPISGHTALYWYRQSLGQGPEFLIYFQGTGAADDSGLPNDRFFAVRPEGSVSTLKIQRTERGDSAVYLCASSLYPGNTEAFFGQGTRLTVV.

The chain recombines TRBV5-1 with TRBJ1-1; as DNA is missing, the TRBD1 call by TCRdb cannot be tested. CDR1 is SGHRS, CDR2 YFSETQ, per germline. The CDR3 is 15 amino acids. The CDR3 sequence is CASSAQGGSVTEAFF.

The genes are TRBV11-2 and TRBJ2-5; with no DNA, the TCRdb D assignment of TRBD2 cannot be verified. Germline CDR1 is SGHAT and CDR2 is FQNNGV. The CDR3 has 16 residues. The CDR3 region is CASSDTSGGALETQYF.

The chain employs TRBV6-5 and TRBJ2-7. The germline V gene has CDR1 MNHEY and CDR2 SVGAGI. The CDR3 is 15 amino acids. CDR3 loop: CATVTDSRAPYEQYF.

The chain combines TRBV3-1 with TRBJ2-2. Germline values: CDR1 LGHDT, CDR2 YNNKEL (reference sequence). This CDR3 region has 12 residues. The CDR3 is CASSLTEGELFF.